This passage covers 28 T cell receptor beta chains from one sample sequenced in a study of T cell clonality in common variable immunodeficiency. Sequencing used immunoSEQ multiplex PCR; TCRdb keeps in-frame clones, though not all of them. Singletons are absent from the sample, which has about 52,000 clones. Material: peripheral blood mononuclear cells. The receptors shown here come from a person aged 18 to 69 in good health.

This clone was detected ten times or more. CDR3 amino acids: CSARLAAYEQYF. CDR3 bases read: TGCAGTGCTAGGTTAGCTGCTTACGAG. The chain has TRBV20-1 and TRBJ2-7; D unclear. Read coverage stops 3 residues before the CDR3 terminus; the germline J gene supplies the remainder. The V end was cut by 3 bases, the J end by 4 bases, with 10 bases between. The CDR3 is made up of 12 amino acids. Germline values: CDR1 DFQATT, CDR2 SNEGSKA (reference sequence).

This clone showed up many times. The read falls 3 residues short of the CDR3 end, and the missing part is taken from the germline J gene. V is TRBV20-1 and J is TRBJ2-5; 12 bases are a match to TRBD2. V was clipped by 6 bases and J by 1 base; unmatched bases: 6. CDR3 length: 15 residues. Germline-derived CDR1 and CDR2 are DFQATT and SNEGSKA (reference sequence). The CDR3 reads CSAAPSGRAQETQYF. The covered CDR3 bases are TGCAGTGCCGCCCCTAGCGGGAGGGCCCAAGAGACC.

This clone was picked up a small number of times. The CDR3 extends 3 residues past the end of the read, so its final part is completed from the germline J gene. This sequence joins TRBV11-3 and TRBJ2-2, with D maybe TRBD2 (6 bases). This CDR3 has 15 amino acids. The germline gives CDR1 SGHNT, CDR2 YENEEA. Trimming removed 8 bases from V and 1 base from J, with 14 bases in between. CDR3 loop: CASSSGLKNTGELFF. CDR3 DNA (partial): TGTGCCAGCTCCTCGGGACTTAAGAACACCGGGGAG.

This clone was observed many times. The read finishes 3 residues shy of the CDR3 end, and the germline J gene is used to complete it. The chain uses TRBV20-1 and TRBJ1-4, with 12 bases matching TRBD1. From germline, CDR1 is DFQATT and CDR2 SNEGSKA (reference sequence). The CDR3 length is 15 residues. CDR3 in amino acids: CSVPGQGARTEKLFF. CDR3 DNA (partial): TGCAGCGTCCCGGGACAGGGGGCGCGGACTGAAAAA.

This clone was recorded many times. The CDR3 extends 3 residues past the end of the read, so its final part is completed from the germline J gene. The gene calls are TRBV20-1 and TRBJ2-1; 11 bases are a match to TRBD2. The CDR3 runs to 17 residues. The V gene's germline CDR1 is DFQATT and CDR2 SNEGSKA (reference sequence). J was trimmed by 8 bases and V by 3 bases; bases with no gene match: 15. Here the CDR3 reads CSARGINSGRAVHEQFF. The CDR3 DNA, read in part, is TGCAGTGCTAGGGGAATCAATAGCGGGAGGGCCGTCCATGAG.

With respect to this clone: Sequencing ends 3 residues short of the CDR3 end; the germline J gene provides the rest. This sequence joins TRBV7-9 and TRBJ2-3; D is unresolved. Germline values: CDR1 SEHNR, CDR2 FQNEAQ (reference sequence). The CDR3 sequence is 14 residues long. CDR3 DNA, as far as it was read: TGTGCCAGCAGCTTAGGGAATAGCAATCAGCCG. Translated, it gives CASSLGNSNQP. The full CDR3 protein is CASSLGNSNQPQYF.

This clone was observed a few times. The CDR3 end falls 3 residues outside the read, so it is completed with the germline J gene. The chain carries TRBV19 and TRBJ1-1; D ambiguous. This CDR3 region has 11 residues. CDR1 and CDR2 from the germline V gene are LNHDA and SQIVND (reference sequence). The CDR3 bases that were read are TGTGCCAGTAAGCGGCACAATGAG. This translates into CASKRHNE. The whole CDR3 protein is CASKRHNEAFF.

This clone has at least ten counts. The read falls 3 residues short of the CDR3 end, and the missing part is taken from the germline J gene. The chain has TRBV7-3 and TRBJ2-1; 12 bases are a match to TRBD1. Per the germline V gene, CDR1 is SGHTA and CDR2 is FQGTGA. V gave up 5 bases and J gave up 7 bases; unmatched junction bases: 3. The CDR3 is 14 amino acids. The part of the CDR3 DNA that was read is TGTGCCAGCAGCCCGGGACAGGGGGCAAATGAG. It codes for CASSPGQGANE. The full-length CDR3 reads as CASSPGQGANEQFF.

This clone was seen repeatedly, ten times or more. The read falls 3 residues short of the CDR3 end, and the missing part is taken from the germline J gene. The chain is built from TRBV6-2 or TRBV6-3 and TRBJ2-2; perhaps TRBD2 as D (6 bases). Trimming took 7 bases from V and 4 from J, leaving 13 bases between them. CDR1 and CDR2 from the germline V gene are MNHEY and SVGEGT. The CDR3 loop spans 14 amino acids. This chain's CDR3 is CASIAVPPTGELFF. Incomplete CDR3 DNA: TGTGCCAGCATAGCGGTCCCCCCCACCGGGGAG.

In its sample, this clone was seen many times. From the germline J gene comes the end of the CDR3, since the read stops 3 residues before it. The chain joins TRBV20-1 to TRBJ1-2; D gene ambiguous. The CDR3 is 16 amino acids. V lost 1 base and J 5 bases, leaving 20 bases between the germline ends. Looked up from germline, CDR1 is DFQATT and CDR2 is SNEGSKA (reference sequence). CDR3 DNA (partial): TGCAGTGCTAGAGGCCGGGGAGGACTAGCGAATTATGGC. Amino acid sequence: CSARGRGGLANYG. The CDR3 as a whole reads CSARGRGGLANYGYTF.

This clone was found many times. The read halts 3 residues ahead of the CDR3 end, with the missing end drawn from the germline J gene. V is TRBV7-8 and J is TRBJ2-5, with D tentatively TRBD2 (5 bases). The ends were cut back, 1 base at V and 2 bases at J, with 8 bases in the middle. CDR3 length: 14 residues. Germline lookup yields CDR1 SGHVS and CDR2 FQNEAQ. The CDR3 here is CASSLGSGQETQYF. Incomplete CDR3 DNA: TGTGCCAGCAGCTTAGGTTCGGGGCAAGAGACC.

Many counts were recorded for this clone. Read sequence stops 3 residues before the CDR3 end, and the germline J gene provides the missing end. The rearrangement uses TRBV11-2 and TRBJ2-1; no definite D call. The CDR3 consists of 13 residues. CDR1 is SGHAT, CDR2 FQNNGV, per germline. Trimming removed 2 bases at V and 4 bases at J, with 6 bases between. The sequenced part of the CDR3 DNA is TGTGCCAGCAGCTTACCCCTTTACAATGAG. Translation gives CASSLPLYNE. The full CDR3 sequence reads CASSLPLYNEQFF.

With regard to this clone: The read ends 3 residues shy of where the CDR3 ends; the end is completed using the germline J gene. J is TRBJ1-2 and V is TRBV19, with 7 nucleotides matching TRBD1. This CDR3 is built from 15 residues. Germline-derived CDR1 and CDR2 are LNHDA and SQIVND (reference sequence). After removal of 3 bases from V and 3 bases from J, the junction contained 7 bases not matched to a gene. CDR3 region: CASSIRDSSYYGYTF. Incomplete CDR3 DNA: TGTGCCAGTAGTATCCGGGACAGCTCCTACTATGGC. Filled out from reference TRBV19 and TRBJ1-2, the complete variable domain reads DGGITQSPKYLFRKEGQNVTLSCEQNLNHDAMYWYRQDPGQGLRLIYYSQIVNDFQKGDIAEGYSVSREKKESFPLTVTSAQKNPTAFYLCASSIRDSSYYGYTFGSGTRLTVV.

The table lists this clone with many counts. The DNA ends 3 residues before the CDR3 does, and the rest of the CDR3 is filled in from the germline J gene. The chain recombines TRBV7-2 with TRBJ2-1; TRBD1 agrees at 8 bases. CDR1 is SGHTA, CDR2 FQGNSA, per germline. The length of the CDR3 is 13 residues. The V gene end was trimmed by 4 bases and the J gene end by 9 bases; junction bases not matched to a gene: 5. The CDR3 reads CASSWGQAGEQFF. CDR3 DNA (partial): TGTGCCAGCAGCTGGGGACAGGCCGGTGAG.

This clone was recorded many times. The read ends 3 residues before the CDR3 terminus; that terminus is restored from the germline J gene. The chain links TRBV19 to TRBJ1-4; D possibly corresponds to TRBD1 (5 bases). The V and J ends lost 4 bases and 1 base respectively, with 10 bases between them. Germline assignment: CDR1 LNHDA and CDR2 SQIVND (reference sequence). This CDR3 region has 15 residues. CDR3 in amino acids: CASSKGQGTNEKLFF. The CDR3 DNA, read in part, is TGTGCCAGTAGTAAAGGGCAGGGAACTAATGAAAAA.

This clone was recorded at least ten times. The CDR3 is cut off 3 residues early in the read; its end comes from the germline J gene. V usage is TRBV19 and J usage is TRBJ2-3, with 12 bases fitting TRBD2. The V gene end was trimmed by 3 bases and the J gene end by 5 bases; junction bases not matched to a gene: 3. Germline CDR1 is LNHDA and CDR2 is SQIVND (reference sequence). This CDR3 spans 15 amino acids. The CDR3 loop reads CASSISTSGRDTQYF. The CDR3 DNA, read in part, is TGTGCCAGTAGTATCTCGACTAGCGGGAGAGATACG. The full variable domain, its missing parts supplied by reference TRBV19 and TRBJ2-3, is DGGITQSPKYLFRKEGQNVTLSCEQNLNHDAMYWYRQDPGQGLRLIYYSQIVNDFQKGDIAEGYSVSREKKESFPLTVTSAQKNPTAFYLCASSISTSGRDTQYFGPGTRLTVL.

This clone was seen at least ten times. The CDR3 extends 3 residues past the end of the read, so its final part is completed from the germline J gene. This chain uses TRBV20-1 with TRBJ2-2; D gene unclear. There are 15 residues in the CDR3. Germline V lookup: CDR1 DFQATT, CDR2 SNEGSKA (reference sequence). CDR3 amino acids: CSARDRRQVAPPLFF. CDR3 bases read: TGCAGTGCTAGAGATCGAAGGCAGGTTGCCCCACCG.

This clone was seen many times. The CDR3 bases that were read are TGTGCCAGCATGGGACTAGCGGGAGTA. Its protein is CASMGLAGV. The complete CDR3 protein is CASMGLAGVLFF. The V and J genes are TRBV6-2 or TRBV6-3 and TRBJ1-4, with a tentative D call TRBD1 (5 bases). Coverage ceases 3 residues before the CDR3 finishes, and the germline J gene fills in the end. Germline lookup yields CDR1 MNHEY and CDR2 SVGEGT. The CDR3 covers 12 residues.

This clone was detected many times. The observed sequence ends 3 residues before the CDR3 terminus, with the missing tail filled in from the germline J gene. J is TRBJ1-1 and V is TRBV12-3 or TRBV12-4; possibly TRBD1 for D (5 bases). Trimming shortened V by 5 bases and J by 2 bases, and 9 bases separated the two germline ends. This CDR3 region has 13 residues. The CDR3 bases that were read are TGTGCCAGCAGTCCGACAGCCAACACTGAA. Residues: CASSPTANTE. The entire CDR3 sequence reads CASSPTANTEAFF.

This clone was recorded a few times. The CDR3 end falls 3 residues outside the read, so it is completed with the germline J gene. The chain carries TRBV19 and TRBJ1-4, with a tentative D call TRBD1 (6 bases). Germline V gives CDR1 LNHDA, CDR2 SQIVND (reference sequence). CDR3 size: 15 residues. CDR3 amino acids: CASSMIPSGANVLFF. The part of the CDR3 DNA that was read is TGTGCCAGTAGTATGATCCCGTCAGGGGCCAACGTA.

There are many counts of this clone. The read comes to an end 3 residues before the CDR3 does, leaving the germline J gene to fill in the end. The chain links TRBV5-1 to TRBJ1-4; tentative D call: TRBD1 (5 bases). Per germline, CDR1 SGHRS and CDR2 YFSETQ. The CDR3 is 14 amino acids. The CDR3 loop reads CASSRSGVNSPLFF. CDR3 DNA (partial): TGCGCCAGCAGCAGGTCGGGGGTGAATTCACCA.

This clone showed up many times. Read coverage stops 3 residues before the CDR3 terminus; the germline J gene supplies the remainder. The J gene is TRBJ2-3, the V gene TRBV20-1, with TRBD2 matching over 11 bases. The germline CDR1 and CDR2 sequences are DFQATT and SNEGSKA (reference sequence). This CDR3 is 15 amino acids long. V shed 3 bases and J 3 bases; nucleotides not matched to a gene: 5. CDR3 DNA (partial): TGCAGTGCTAGGCGTGGGACTAGCGGTACAGATACG. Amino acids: CSARRGTSGTDT. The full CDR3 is CSARRGTSGTDTQYF.

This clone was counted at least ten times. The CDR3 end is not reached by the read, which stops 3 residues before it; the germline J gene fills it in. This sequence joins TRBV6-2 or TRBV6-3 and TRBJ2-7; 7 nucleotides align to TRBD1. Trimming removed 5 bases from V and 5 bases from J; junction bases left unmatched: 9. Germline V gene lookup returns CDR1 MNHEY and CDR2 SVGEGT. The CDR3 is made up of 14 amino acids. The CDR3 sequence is CASSNRGGIDEQYF. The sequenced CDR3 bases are TGTGCCAGCAGTAACAGAGGGGGCATCGACGAG.

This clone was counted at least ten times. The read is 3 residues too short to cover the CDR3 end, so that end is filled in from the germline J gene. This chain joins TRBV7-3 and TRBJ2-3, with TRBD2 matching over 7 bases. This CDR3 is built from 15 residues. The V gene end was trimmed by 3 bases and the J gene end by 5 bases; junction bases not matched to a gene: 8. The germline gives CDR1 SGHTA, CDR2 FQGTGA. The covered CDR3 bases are TGTGCCAGCAGCTTCCGGGCGGGAGCGGTAGATACG. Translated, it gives CASSFRAGAVDT. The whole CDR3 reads CASSFRAGAVDTQYF.

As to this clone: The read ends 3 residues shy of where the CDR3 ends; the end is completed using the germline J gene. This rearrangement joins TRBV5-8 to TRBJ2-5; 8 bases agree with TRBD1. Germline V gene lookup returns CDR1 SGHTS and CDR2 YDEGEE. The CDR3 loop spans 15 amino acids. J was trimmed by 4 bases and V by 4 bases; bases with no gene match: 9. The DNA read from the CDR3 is TGTGCCAGCAGCCTGGGGGGCAGGGGGCGAGAGACC. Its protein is CASSLGGRGRET. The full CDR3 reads CASSLGGRGRETQYF.

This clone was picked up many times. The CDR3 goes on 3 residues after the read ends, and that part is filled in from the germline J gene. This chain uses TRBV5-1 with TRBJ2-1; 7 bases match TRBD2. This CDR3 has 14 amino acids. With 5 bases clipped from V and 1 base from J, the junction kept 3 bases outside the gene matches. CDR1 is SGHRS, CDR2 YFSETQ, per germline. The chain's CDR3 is CASRSGESYNEQFF. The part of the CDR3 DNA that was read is TGCGCCAGCAGAAGCGGGGAGTCCTACAATGAG.

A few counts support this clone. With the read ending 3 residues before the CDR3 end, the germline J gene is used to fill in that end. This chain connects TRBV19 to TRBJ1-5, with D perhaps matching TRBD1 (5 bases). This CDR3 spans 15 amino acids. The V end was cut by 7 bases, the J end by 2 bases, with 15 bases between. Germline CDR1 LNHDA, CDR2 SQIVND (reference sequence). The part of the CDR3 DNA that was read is TGTGCCAGTACGTGGGGGGTCGGGGGCAATCAGCCC. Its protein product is CASTWGVGGNQP. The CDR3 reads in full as CASTWGVGGNQPQHF. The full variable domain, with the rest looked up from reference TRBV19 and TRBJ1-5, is DGGITQSPKYLFRKEGQNVTLSCEQNLNHDAMYWYRQDPGQGLRLIYYSQIVNDFQKGDIAEGYSVSREKKESFPLTVTSAQKNPTAFYLCASTWGVGGNQPQHFGDGTRLSIL.

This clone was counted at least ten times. CDR3 amino acids: CASSPKGEPGNTIYF. CDR3 DNA, as far as it was read: TGTGCCAGCTCACCAAAAGGGGAGCCTGGAAACACC. The gene calls are TRBV18 and TRBJ1-3, with D maybe TRBD1 (5 bases). The read comes to an end 3 residues before the CDR3 does, leaving the germline J gene to fill in the end. Trimming took off 2 bases at V and 2 bases at J, with 10 bases between the two ends. Looked up from germline, CDR1 is KGHSH and CDR2 is LQKENI. The CDR3 sequence is 15 residues long.